The present T cell receptor (beta chain) was sequenced within a study of blood T cell repertoires in COVID-19 (dated by TCRdb to 2019 to 2021). Background on the whole study: Samples from collaborators originated in the United States, Italy and Spain and spanned both the acute and convalescent phases of COVID-19. The material from the prospective study consisted of cDNA or gDNA derived from T cells, B-cell-depleted T cells, or PBMCs. Deeply sampled blood TCRbeta repertoires from subjects exposed to, actively infected with, or recovered from COVID-19 were included in the dataset. The repertoires were released in a freely available public database meant as a resource for research on the immune response to SARS-CoV-2. The samples were drawn from two sources: the first 160 participants of the ongoing ImmuneRACE study, and 1,200 or so subjects contributed by 6 global collaborators. Nearly every sample came with metadata listing a de-identified subject ID, COVID-19 status, age in years and sex. Where HLA class I and class II types were available, the types were taken from metadata supplied by the sample provider, not from assay-based typing. The investigation overall reported the following: The amount of clinical and demographic metadata varied by source and participant and was provided uncurated.

In Seattle, one collaborating source enrolled patients while the infection was active and tracked those patients longitudinally over the course of disease. Each collaborating institution followed its own protocols to collect whole blood in K2EDTA tubes. For TCRbeta analysis, collaborators shipped samples in one of three forms: frozen whole blood, isolated PBMCs, or DNA extracted from either of those sample types. The table lists this clone with a few counts. It has no known antigen specificity. Base qualities are missing; no much larger clone stands one base away. The CDR3 has 15 amino acids, counting the end cysteine and phenylalanine. CDR3 DNA is the only sequence kept; it has 45 bases, read in frame from the first base. CDR1 and CDR2 are read off the germline V gene as SNHLY and FYNNEI. Germline trimming: 4 bases from V, 6 bases from J; junction bases outside gene matches: 7. The immunoSEQ Assay, a bias-controlled multiplex PCR, was used to amplify TCRbeta CDR3 regions from genomic DNA. The authors' pipeline ran thus. The number of nucleated cells in each sample was estimated from the amplification of reference gene primers within the assay. To quantify the absolute abundance of each unique TCRbeta CDR3 rearrangement, sequence reads were collapsed and filtered. For each sample, productive Simpson clonality was calculated by taking the square root of Simpson's diversity index across productive rearrangements. TCRdb holds this immuneACCESS table with in-frame rearrangements only. Some clones are missing; in checked studies, unresolved V genes explain under half, and the rest has no known cause. V and J calls and clone size come straight from that table; D and trimming were deduced from the DNA. A total of more than 250,000 clones appear in this sample, just under 90% of them only once. The ten largest make up roughly 5.9% of the sample.

Recombination joined TRBV2 with TRBJ2-2, and 8 junctional nucleotides match TRBD2. Sample: peripheral blood. The receptor comes from a woman between 45 and 60 years old with COVID-19, enrolled during active disease. Here is the DNA: TGTGCCAGCAGTGTCCGAGCGGGAGAACCCGGGGAGCTGTTTTTT. Translated, it gives CASSVRAGEPGELFF. The full variable domain, with segments outside the CDR3 supplied by the reference TRBV2 and TRBJ2-2 proteins, appears as EPEVTQTPSHQVTQMGQEVILRCVPISNHLYFYWYRQILGQKVEFLVSFYNNEISEKSEIFDDQFSVERPDGSNFTLKIRSTKLEDSAMYFCASSVRAGEPGELFFGEGSRLTVL.